The entry below describes one T cell receptor (beta chain). This sample was included in a study of blood T cell repertoires in COVID-19. Study information: Acute and convalescent COVID-19 specimens originated in the United States, Italy and Spain. PBMCs, B-cell-depleted T cells, or T cells were the source of the cDNA or gDNA that made up the material.

As processed by the authors: Nucleated cell number was recorded as an estimate derived from reference gene primer amplification. The method was immunoSEQ multiplex PCR; TCRdb's version includes in-frame clones alone and lacks a portion of them. V and J calls and clone size are copied from that table; D and trimming were computed from the DNA. The sample yields about 150,000 clones, approximately 87% seen once. This CDR3 has 18 amino acids. Germline CDR1 is SEHNR and CDR2 is FQNEAQ (reference sequence). V shed 1 base and J 1 base; nucleotides not matched to a gene: 8. The clonotype was recovered from a man older than 75 with acute or convalescent COVID-19. The chain employs TRBV7-9 and TRBJ2-3; 10 positions agree with TRBD2. Sequenced sample: peripheral blood. CDR3 loop: CASSLDPLLAGGTDTQYF. The CDR3 DNA sequence: TGTGCCAGCAGCTTAGATCCCCTTCTAGCGGGGGGCACAGATACGCAGTATTTT.